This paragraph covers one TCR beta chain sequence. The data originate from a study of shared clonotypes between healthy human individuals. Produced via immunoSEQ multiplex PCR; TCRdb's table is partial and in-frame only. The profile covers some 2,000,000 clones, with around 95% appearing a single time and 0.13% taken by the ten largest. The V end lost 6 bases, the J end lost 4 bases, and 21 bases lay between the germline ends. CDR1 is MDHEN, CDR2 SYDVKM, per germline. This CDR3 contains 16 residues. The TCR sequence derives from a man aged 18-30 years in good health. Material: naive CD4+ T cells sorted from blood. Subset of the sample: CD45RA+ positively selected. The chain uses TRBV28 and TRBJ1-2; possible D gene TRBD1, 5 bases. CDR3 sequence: CASSLSPGPILYGYTF. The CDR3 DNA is TGTGCCAGCAGCCTAAGCCCAGGGCCGATCCTCTATGGCTACACCTTC.